This T cell receptor (beta chain) was retrieved from a study of T-cell memory formation after mild COVID-19. Study-wide findings and caveats: In pre-infection memory, a portion of responding clones appeared, which suggested that cross-reactive memory joined.

Libraries for TCRalpha and TCRbeta carried sample barcodes and unique molecular identifiers via 5'RACE. TCRdb passed the 5' RACE reads through MiXCR, listing each CDR3 protein once. Among a few hundred thousand distinct CDR3 sequences listed, 20% to 25% were seen once. On this clonotype: The antigen remains unidentified.

What was sequenced was PBMCs or a T cell subset sorted from them (not recorded which). The receptor comes from an adult woman who had mild COVID-19 (a few samples of this study predate the infection). Cell type and time point are not known.

CDR3 coding DNA: TGTGCCAGCAGCCGACTCACCCAAGAGACCCAGTACTTC. Its protein is CASSRLTQETQYF. The chain has TRBV7-3 and TRBJ2-5; no clear D. Trimming cost V 5 bases and J 1 base, with 8 bases left between them. Looked up from germline, CDR1 is SGHTA and CDR2 is FQGTGA. CDR3 length: 13 amino acids.